This T cell receptor (beta chain) was profiled in a study of vaccination and CD4 T cells after COVID-19. A remark on this clonotype: Its antigen is still unknown.

The Oncomine TCR Beta short-read assay generated sequence data from the DNA of cultured CD4+ T cells. In TCRdb, the PCR reads were re-called with MiXCR into one record per CDR3 protein. Counted here are fewer than 25,000 distinct CDR3 sequences, 45% to 50% occurring once; the ten biggest clones make up around 4.1%. As to treatment: roughly ten-day PBMC culture with coronavirus spike peptide pools or control peptides (ViraFEST assay). The CDR3 has 13 amino acids. Germline V CDR1 and CDR2: MNHEY, SMNVEV (reference sequence). V lost 6 bases to trimming and J lost 6 bases, with 12 bases between them. The receptor comes from a human donor who had recovered from COVID-19. The sequenced sample was CD4+ T cells from blood, cultured in vitro. The chain uses TRBV27 and TRBJ2-1; D remains unclear. The CDR3 region is CASSRTPINEQFF. In DNA, the CDR3 is TGTGCCAGCAGCCGGACCCCCATCAATGAGCAGTTCTTC.